The 32 T cell receptor beta chains listed next were all sequenced from one sample in a study of T cell responses to AZD1222 COVID-19 vaccine. TCRdb's table, derived via immunoSEQ multiplex PCR, lists solely in-frame clones and lacks some. The table records fewer than 140,000 clones, 90% of them present only once. The specimen was peripheral blood, collected 28 days after the second AZD1222 dose. These receptor sequences come from an adult who received the AZD1222 COVID-19 vaccine.

This clone came up once. The V call is TRBV11-2, the J call TRBJ1-4; 8 nucleotides agree with TRBD1. The CDR3 runs 17 residues. The germline CDR1 and CDR2 sequences are SGHAT and FQNNGV. The V gene end was trimmed by 1 base and the J gene end by 5 bases; junction bases not matched to a gene: 9. The CDR3: CASSLVRGPAKNEKLFF. The CDR3 nucleotides read TGTGCCAGCAGCTTAGTCAGGGGGCCGGCAAAAAATGAAAAACTGTTTTTT.

The CDR3 region has the DNA TGTGCCAGCAGCATAGGGAGGGGCAGGCCGGAAGCTTTCTTT. It codes for CASSIGRGRPEAFF. The gene calls are TRBV11-2 and TRBJ1-1; maybe TRBD1 (5 bases). The CDR3 loop spans 14 amino acids. The V gene's germline CDR1 is SGHAT and CDR2 FQNNGV. V lost 5 bases and J 8 bases, leaving 18 bases between the germline ends. Complete variable domain (other parts from reference TRBV11-2 and TRBJ1-1): EAGVAQSPRYKIIEKRQSVAFWCNPISGHATLYWYQQILGQGPKLLIQFQNNGVVDDSQLPKDRFSAERLKGVDSTLKIQPAKLEDSAVYLCASSIGRGRPEAFFGQGTRLTVV.

The rearrangement joins TRBV7-3 to TRBJ1-2, with unresolved D. The germline V gene encodes CDR1 SGHTA and CDR2 FQGTGA. The CDR3 runs to 14 residues. V was shortened by 5 bases and J by 3 bases, with 13 bases between the two germline ends. The CDR3 DNA sequence: TGTGCCAGCAGCCCAAATGGAGAGGACTATGGCTACACCTTC. Residues: CASSPNGEDYGYTF.

This chain connects TRBV7-9 to TRBJ1-1, with TRBD1 matching over 7 bases. Germline V gives CDR1 SEHNR, CDR2 FQNEAQ (reference sequence). V shed 7 bases, J shed 7 bases, and the junction held 18 bases outside the gene matches. This CDR3 is 16 amino acids long. CDR3 region: CASTDVGSRGSSEAFF. CDR3 in DNA: TGTGCCAGCACCGACGTAGGGTCCAGGGGGAGTAGTGAAGCTTTCTTT.

CDR3 sequence (DNA): TGTGCCAGCAGACAAACCGGGACAGGGACCTACGAGCAGTACTTC. This codes for CASRQTGTGTYEQYF. This chain uses TRBV7-2 with TRBJ2-7; 9 bases align to TRBD1. CDR3 length: 15 residues. The junction had 8 bases not matched to a gene; V was cut back by 6 bases and J by 2 bases. Germline CDR1 reads SGHTA; CDR2 reads FQGNSA.

The rearrangement uses TRBV5-1 and TRBJ2-4, with 7 bases lining up with TRBD1. Germline V gene lookup returns CDR1 SGHRS and CDR2 YFSETQ. This CDR3 is 13 amino acids long. J was trimmed by 5 bases and V by 4 bases; bases with no gene match: 3. The CDR3 sequence: CASSRDRQNIQYF. The CDR3 bases are TGCGCCAGCAGCAGGGACAGACAAAACATTCAGTACTTC.

In its sample, this clone was seen a few times. This sequence joins TRBV27 and TRBJ2-7; 11 bases are shared with TRBD2. With 5 bases clipped from V and 5 bases from J, the junction kept 8 bases outside the gene matches. This CDR3 region has 15 residues. CDR1 is MNHEY, CDR2 SMNVEV, per germline (reference sequence). In DNA, the CDR3 is TGTGCCAGCAGTCCCATTCTAGCGGGGGGTCACGAGCAGTACTTC. This codes for CASSPILAGGHEQYF.

V usage is TRBV10-3 and J usage is TRBJ2-7; possibly TRBD1 for D (7 bases). The CDR3 covers 15 residues. Germline V lookup: CDR1 ENHRY, CDR2 SYGVKD. V was clipped by 11 bases and J by 3 bases, with 23 bases between them. CDR3 protein: CAPGPKGQGGYEQYF. DNA of the CDR3: TGTGCCCCGGGGCCGAAAGGTCAGGGGGGCTACGAGCAGTACTTC.

The gene calls are TRBV11-2 and TRBJ1-2; D ambiguous. Germline-derived CDR1 and CDR2 are SGHAT and FQNNGV. The CDR3 covers 16 residues. The V end lost 2 bases, the J end lost 0 bases, and 13 bases lay between the germline ends. In DNA, the CDR3 is TGTGCCAGCAGCTTAACGGCCGGACGGCCTAACTATGGCTACACCTTC. It is translated as CASSLTAGRPNYGYTF.

The chain has TRBV13 and TRBJ2-7; 7 nucleotides align to TRBD2. This CDR3 region has 13 residues. V lost 5 bases to trimming and J lost 4 bases; unmatched junction nucleotides: 5. Germline-derived CDR1 and CDR2 are PRHDT and FYEKMQ (reference sequence). CDR3 sequence (DNA): TGTGCCAGCAGCCCCGGGCGGGGGTACGAGCAGTACTTC. Amino acids: CASSPGRGYEQYF.

This clone has a single count. V usage is TRBV4-2 and J usage is TRBJ2-5; 10 bases match TRBD1. The end of the DNA is better explained by TRBJ2-7, so the J call may be wrong. Germline V gene lookup returns CDR1 LGHNA and CDR2 YNFKEQ. The CDR3 runs 16 residues. In nucleotides, the CDR3 is TGTGCCAGCAGCCAAGAATTAGGGGGACAGGGGTACGAGCAGTACTTC. Translating gives CASSQELGGQGYEQYF.

This chain links TRBV2 with TRBJ1-2; 7 bases map to TRBD1. The CDR3 contains 12 residues. Trimming took 8 bases from V and 8 from J; bases not matched to a gene: 8. CDR1 is SNHLY and CDR2 is FYNNEI in the germline V gene. The CDR3, as DNA: TGTGCCAGCCGCGGGACAGCCTGGGGCTACACCTTC. Amino acid sequence: CASRGTAWGYTF.

The chain combines TRBV9 with TRBJ1-1; D remains unclear. Germline CDR1 SGDLS, CDR2 YYNGEE. The CDR3 contains 15 residues. V lost 0 bases and J lost 3, with 12 bases in between. Here the CDR3 reads CASSVDPKADTEAFF. In nucleotides, the CDR3 is TGTGCCAGCAGCGTAGACCCCAAGGCGGACACTGAAGCTTTCTTT.

V and J are TRBV6-6 and TRBJ2-7, with 13 bases identical to TRBD2. This CDR3 has 14 amino acids. Unmatched junction bases numbered 1, after V lost 2 bases and J lost 6 bases. Looked up from germline, CDR1 is MNHNY and CDR2 is SVGAGI (reference sequence). Written as DNA, the CDR3 is TGTGCCAGCAGTTACCGGACTAGCGGGGGCGAGCAGTACTTC. Translation gives CASSYRTSGGEQYF.

The chain uses TRBV10-3 and TRBJ1-2; maybe TRBD1 (6 bases). The CDR3 runs 14 residues. Deletions cut 2 bases from V and 8 bases from J, with 15 bases between. Germline CDR1 ENHRY, CDR2 SYGVKD. This CDR3 is CAISEPGGARGYTF. Here the CDR3 DNA reads TGTGCCATCAGTGAGCCCGGGGGGGCTCGGGGCTACACCTTC.

The rearrangement links TRBV6-5 to TRBJ2-7; a weak D match, TRBD2 (6 bases). The germline gives CDR1 MNHEY, CDR2 SVGAGI. This CDR3 region has 13 residues. V lost 0 bases to trimming and J lost 5 bases, with 8 bases between them. The CDR3 DNA follows: TGTGCCAGCAGTTACTCTGGGGGGAACGAGCAGTACTTC. Translating it yields CASSYSGGNEQYF.

Comments on this clone: A junction end diverges from the germline sequence, so it may reflect a read error. The chain recombines TRBV7-7 with TRBJ2-3; TRBD1 aligns across 7 bases. Germline values: CDR1 SSHAT, CDR2 FNYEAQ (reference sequence). The length of the CDR3 is 14 residues. The CDR3 sequence: CASSPTGSGDTQYF. The CDR3 nucleotides are TGTGCTAGCAGCCCGACAGGGAGTGGAGATACGCAGTATTTT.

This chain connects TRBV6-2 or TRBV6-3 to TRBJ1-1; D unresolved. V gave up 0 bases and J gave up 0 bases, with 8 bases separating them. CDR1 is MNHEY and CDR2 is SVGEGT in the germline V gene. The CDR3 is 15 amino acids. DNA of the CDR3: TGTGCCAGCAGTTACTCGGCTCGGATGAACACTGAAGCTTTCTTT. This translates into CASSYSARMNTEAFF.

The J gene is TRBJ1-4, the V gene TRBV11-2; D uncertain. The CDR3 is 14 residues long. Germline assignment: CDR1 SGHAT and CDR2 FQNNGV. V was trimmed by 5 bases and J by 5 bases, leaving 12 bases between them. The CDR3: CASSPQTGNEKLFF. CDR3 bases: TGTGCCAGCAGCCCTCAGACGGGGAATGAAAAACTGTTTTTT.

This clone has a single count. The chain recombines TRBV7-2 with TRBJ1-6; 7 nucleotides line up with TRBD1. CDR1 SGHTA and CDR2 FQGNSA come from the germline V gene. This CDR3 region has 17 residues. Losses at the gene ends were 4 bases for V and 2 bases for J; bases not matched to a gene: 8. The CDR3 loop is CASSSGQGGTYNSPLHF. DNA of the CDR3: TGTGCCAGCAGCTCGGGGCAGGGGGGAACCTATAATTCACCCCTCCACTTT. The complete variable domain, with remaining parts taken from reference TRBV7-2 and TRBJ1-6, reads GAGVSQSPSNKVTEKGKDVELRCDPISGHTALYWYRQSLGQGLEFLIYFQGNSAPDKSGLPSDRFSAERTGGSVSTLTIQRTQQEDSAVYLCASSSGQGGTYNSPLHFGNGTRLTVT.

The V and J genes are TRBV5-1 and TRBJ2-7; unclear D gene. Germline CDR1 reads SGHRS; CDR2 reads YFSETQ. Trimming stripped 0 bases from V and 3 bases from J, with 7 bases between. The CDR3 consists of 13 residues. The CDR3 nucleotides are TGCGCCAGCAGCTTGGTCCCTCTCTACGAGCAGTACTTC. Its translation is CASSLVPLYEQYF.

CDR3 DNA sequence: TGTGCCAGCAGTTACAGGACAGTTTCTAATGAAAAACTGTTTTTT. This sequence encodes CASSYRTVSNEKLFF. The V call is TRBV6-5, the J call TRBJ1-4, with TRBD1 as a possible D gene (6 bases). Trimming took off 2 bases at V and 3 bases at J, with 10 bases between the two ends. The CDR3 has 15 residues. Germline V CDR1 and CDR2: MNHEY, SVGAGI.

The rearrangement joins TRBV7-2 to TRBJ2-2, with D maybe TRBD1 (6 bases). V was pared by 4 bases and J by 5 bases, with 17 bases between. Germline CDR1 SGHTA, CDR2 FQGNSA. This CDR3 is built from 16 residues. The CDR3 sequence: CASSSAGTRRTGELFF. The DNA for the CDR3 is TGTGCCAGCAGCTCCGCCGGGACACGCCGTACCGGGGAGCTGTTTTTT.

The genes are TRBV19 and TRBJ1-2, with 10 bases that match TRBD1. With V trimmed by 5 bases and J by 7 bases, 10 bases remained unmatched. CDR1 LNHDA and CDR2 SQIVND come from the germline V gene (reference sequence). This CDR3 comprises 15 residues. CDR3 sequence reads: CASSETPGQGTGYTF. In DNA, the CDR3 is TGTGCCAGTAGTGAAACCCCGGGACAGGGGACTGGCTACACCTTC.

V and J are TRBV7-3 and TRBJ2-5, with 8 positions matching TRBD1. CDR1 is SGHTA and CDR2 is FQGTGA in the germline V gene. The CDR3 is 15 amino acids. Trimming took 2 bases from V and 2 from J; bases not matched to a gene: 4. Written as DNA, the CDR3 is TGTGCCAGCAGCTTATGGGGACAGGCGCAAGAGACCCAGTACTTC. It encodes CASSLWGQAQETQYF.

This rearrangement joins TRBV11-2 to TRBJ1-6, with TRBD1 as a possible D gene (5 bases). Trimming cost V 1 base and J 7 bases, with 11 bases left between them. The V gene's germline CDR1 is SGHAT and CDR2 FQNNGV. There are 15 residues in the CDR3. The CDR3 spells CASSLGVGRNSPLHF. The CDR3 DNA follows: TGTGCCAGCAGCTTAGGGGTGGGACGAAATTCACCCCTCCACTTT.

The V call is TRBV5-1, the J call TRBJ1-2; D perhaps matches TRBD1 (6 bases). The CDR3 runs to 16 residues. In germline, CDR1 is SGHRS, CDR2 YFSETQ. The V end was cut by 0 bases, the J end by 1 base, with 13 bases between. This CDR3 is CASSLGQAENNYGYTF. In DNA, the CDR3 is TGCGCCAGCAGCTTGGGACAGGCGGAGAATAACTATGGCTACACCTTC.

The rearrangement joins TRBV6-5 to TRBJ2-5; TRBD2 agrees at 7 bases. J was trimmed by 2 bases and V by 6 bases; bases with no gene match: 6. The CDR3 spans 14 residues. CDR1 MNHEY and CDR2 SVGAGI come from the germline V gene. The CDR3 sequence: CASRERGPQETQYF. The CDR3 bases are TGTGCCAGCAGAGAGCGGGGCCCACAAGAGACCCAGTACTTC.

This clone occurred once. The V gene is TRBV6-2 or TRBV6-3, the J gene TRBJ2-5; TRBD1 matches at 11 bases. The CDR3 covers 17 residues. The J segment lost 5 bases and the V segment lost 2 bases, leaving 10 bases of the junction unmatched. Germline V gene data show CDR1 as MNHEY and CDR2 as SVGEGT. The CDR3 protein is CASSYIIGQGAGETQYF. The CDR3 DNA reads as TGTGCCAGCAGTTACATTATAGGACAGGGGGCTGGGGAGACCCAGTACTTC.

The chain joins TRBV5-6 to TRBJ1-3, with D perhaps matching TRBD1 (5 bases). Per germline, CDR1 SGHDT and CDR2 YYEEEE. V shed 6 bases and J shed 3 bases, with 16 bases lying between them. The CDR3 is made up of 15 amino acids. The CDR3 is CASNVRGVGGNTIYF. The CDR3 DNA follows: TGTGCCAGCAACGTCCGGGGGGTTGGTGGAAACACCATATATTTT. Drawing the rest from reference TRBV5-6 and TRBJ1-3, the complete variable domain is DAGVTQSPTHLIKTRGQQVTLRCSPKSGHDTVSWYQQALGQGPQFIFQYYEEEERQRGNFPDRFSGHQFPNYSSELNVNALLLGDSALYLCASNVRGVGGNTIYFGEGSWLTVV.

This chain uses TRBV3-1 (or the pseudogene TRBV3-2) with TRBJ1-1; TRBD1 might be the D (6 bases). CDR3 length equals 16 residues. Germline assignment: CDR1 LGHDT and CDR2 YNNKEL (reference sequence). V was pared by 1 base and J by 4 bases, with 16 bases between. The CDR3 nucleotides read TGTGCCAGCAGCCAAGGTCTCGGACAGCTCGGCACTGAAGCTTTCTTT. This gives the protein CASSQGLGQLGTEAFF.

In its sample, this clone was seen once. The rearrangement uses TRBV4-1 and TRBJ1-2; maybe TRBD1 (6 bases). Trimming stripped 3 bases from V and 8 bases from J, with 13 bases between. The CDR3 totals 13 residues. Germline V CDR1 and CDR2: MGHRA, YSYEKL. The CDR3 sequence: CASSHPQGQGYTF. In nucleotides, the CDR3 is TGCGCCAGCAGCCACCCCCAGGGGCAGGGCTACACCTTC.